This T cell receptor beta chain was obtained from a study of early T cells in non-severe SARS-CoV-2 infection. A single record per CDR3 protein comes from TCRdb applying MiXCR to the 5' RACE reads. The sample holds approximately 71,000 distinct CDR3 sequences, roughly 12% seen once. This clonotype turned up a few times. The CDR3 runs to 14 residues. Trimming took off 10 bases at V and 1 base at J, with 13 bases between the two ends. CDR1 and CDR2 (germline): MDHEN, SYDVKM. This receptor was identified in an adult who was a healthcare worker with PCR-confirmed SARS-CoV-2 infection or an uninfected control (not recorded which). Specimen: whole blood, collected at baseline. The chain recombines TRBV28 with TRBJ2-2, with D possibly being TRBD1 (6 bases). CDR3 nucleotides: TGTGCCACCCTTAAAGGGGGGAACACCGGGGAGCTGTTTTTT. Its protein product is CATLKGGNTGELFF. The variable domain in full, completed from reference TRBV28 and TRBJ2-2, reads DVKVTQSSRYLVKRTGEKVFLECVQDMDHENMFWYRQDPGLGLRLIYFSYDVKMKEKGDIPEGYSVSREKKERFSLILESASTNQTSMYLCATLKGGNTGELFFGEGSRLTVL.